A selection of T cell receptor beta chains follows, all from one sample in a study of T cell responses to AZD1222 COVID-19 vaccine. The assay was immunoSEQ multiplex PCR, and TCRdb's table has in-frame clones only and misses some. The data show roughly 140,000 clones, around nine tenths seen once. The material sequenced was peripheral blood, taken 28 days after the second AZD1222 dose. All receptors derive from an adult who received the AZD1222 COVID-19 vaccine. The CDR3 runs from the conserved cysteine through the conserved F or W. The D gene is left open where the match is weak. Size is stated for part of the rows, as once, few or many counts, or as a class when the clone is expanded.

V gene: TRBV27
J gene: TRBJ2-5
clone size: .
D gene: TRBD2
CDR3 DNA: TGTGCCAGCAGTCCGACTAGCGCAGAGACCCAGTACTTC
CDR3 protein: CASSPTSAETQYF

V gene: TRBV18
J gene: TRBJ2-5
clone size: .
D gene: .
CDR3 DNA: TGTGCCAGCTCACCAGTGGAGGGGGCCGAGACCCAGTACTTC
CDR3 protein: CASSPVEGAETQYF

V gene: TRBV29-1
J gene: TRBJ2-1
clone size: .
D gene: TRBD2
CDR3 DNA: TGCAGCGTTGAAGATTTGGCTAGCGGGAGTTACAATGAGCAGTTCTTC
CDR3 protein: CSVEDLASGSYNEQFF

V gene: TRBV6-5
J gene: TRBJ2-2
clone size: .
D gene: .
CDR3 DNA: TGTGCCAGCAGTTACAACGGGGACCTGGAGCTGTTTTTT
CDR3 protein: CASSYNGDLELFF

V gene: TRBV5-1
J gene: TRBJ1-1
clone size: .
D gene: TRBD1
CDR3 DNA: TGCGCCAGCAGCTTGGGGCCCCGACAGGGTGAAGGCACTGAAGCTTTCTTT
CDR3 protein: CASSLGPRQGEGTEAFF

V gene: TRBV18
J gene: TRBJ1-1
clone size: .
D gene: .
CDR3 DNA: TGTGCCAGCTCACAGGACAGAAACACTGAAGCTTTCTTT
CDR3 protein: CASSQDRNTEAFF

V gene: TRBV20-1
J gene: TRBJ1-4
clone size: few
D gene: TRBD1
CDR3 DNA: TGCAGTGCGGACAGGGAAGTTCCTTTT
CDR3 protein: CSADREVPF

V gene: TRBV5-4
J gene: TRBJ1-1
clone size: .
D gene: TRBD1
CDR3 DNA: TGTGCCAGCAGCTCAGGGGGAGTGAACACTGAAGCTTTCTTT
CDR3 protein: CASSSGGVNTEAFF

V gene: TRBV5-1
J gene: TRBJ1-2
clone size: .
D gene: TRBD1
CDR3 DNA: TGCGCCAGCAGCATGGACAGGCCCGCCTATGGCTACACCTTC
CDR3 protein: CASSMDRPAYGYTF

V gene: TRBV19
J gene: TRBJ2-3
clone size: .
D gene: .
CDR3 DNA: TGTGCCGCGGCGTGGGGGCAAGGGGATACGCAGTATTTT
CDR3 protein: CAAAWGQGDTQYF

V gene: TRBV12-3/TRBV12-4
J gene: TRBJ1-1
clone size: .
D gene: .
CDR3 DNA: TGTGCCAGCAGTTTTGGAGGTTTCCCCAAAGCTTTCTTT
CDR3 protein: CASSFGGFPKAFF

V gene: TRBV2
J gene: TRBJ2-5
clone size: once
D gene: TRBD2
CDR3 DNA: TGTGCCAGCGGCAGACTAGCGGGAGAGGGGCAAGAGACCCAGTACTTC
CDR3 protein: CASGRLAGEGQETQYF

V gene: TRBV7-8
J gene: TRBJ2-1
clone size: .
D gene: .
CDR3 DNA: TGTGCCAGCAGCTTCGAGGCCCAAACCGAGCAGTTCTTC
CDR3 protein: CASSFEAQTEQFF

V gene: TRBV7-9
J gene: TRBJ2-7
clone size: .
D gene: .
CDR3 DNA: TGTGCCAGCATCCCCCGGCAGGCAGGGAACTACGAGCAGTACTTC
CDR3 protein: CASIPRQAGNYEQYF

V gene: TRBV3-1/TRBV3-2
J gene: TRBJ1-2
clone size: .
D gene: .
CDR3 DNA: TGTGCCAGCAGCCAAAGTGGCCGGGCCCCAACGAACTATGGCTACACCTTC
CDR3 protein: CASSQSGRAPTNYGYTF

V gene: TRBV27
J gene: TRBJ1-4
clone size: .
D gene: .
CDR3 DNA: TGTGCCAGCAGTGGGGTGCGGCATAATGAAAAACTGTTTTTT
CDR3 protein: CASSGVRHNEKLFF

V gene: TRBV7-2
J gene: TRBJ2-1
clone size: .
D gene: TRBD1
CDR3 DNA: TGTGCCAGCAGCCCTGACAGGGGGTCCTACAATGAGCAGTTCTTC
CDR3 protein: CASSPDRGSYNEQFF

V gene: TRBV6-5
J gene: TRBJ2-5
clone size: .
D gene: .
CDR3 DNA: TGTGCCAGCAGCTACAGGGTGACGGAGACCCAGTACTTC
CDR3 protein: CASSYRVTETQYF

V gene: TRBV28
J gene: TRBJ1-2
clone size: .
D gene: .
CDR3 DNA: TGTGCCAGCAGTTTATCGCGGTGGTATGGCTACACCTTC
CDR3 protein: CASSLSRWYGYTF

V gene: TRBV6-5
J gene: TRBJ1-1
clone size: .
D gene: TRBD1
CDR3 DNA: TGTGCCAGCAGTTACCGACAGGGACTTTTCACTGAAGCTTTCTTT
CDR3 protein: CASSYRQGLFTEAFF

V gene: TRBV4-1
J gene: TRBJ2-5
clone size: .
D gene: TRBD2
CDR3 DNA: TGCGCCAGCAGCCAAGGATTAGCGGGAACGGAGACCCAGTACTTC
CDR3 protein: CASSQGLAGTETQYF

V gene: TRBV6-5
J gene: TRBJ1-5
clone size: .
D gene: .
CDR3 DNA: TGTGCCAGCAGGACAGTTGATAGCAATCAGCCCCAGCATTTT
CDR3 protein: CASRTVDSNQPQHF

V gene: TRBV6-5
J gene: TRBJ2-4
clone size: .
D gene: .
CDR3 DNA: TGTGCCAGCACCGCCGGGCCTTCAGCCAAAAACATTCAGTACTTC
CDR3 protein: CASTAGPSAKNIQYF

V gene: TRBV5-8
J gene: TRBJ1-2
clone size: .
D gene: .
CDR3 DNA: TGTGCCAGCAGCTTGTCAATTGTACAGGGTCTTGATGGCTACACCTTC
CDR3 protein: CASSLSIVQGLDGYTF

V gene: TRBV12-3/TRBV12-4
J gene: TRBJ2-7
clone size: .
D gene: TRBD1
CDR3 DNA: TGTGCCAGCAGTTTGACAGGGGGCTACGAGCAGTACTTC
CDR3 protein: CASSLTGGYEQYF

V gene: TRBV12-3/TRBV12-4
J gene: TRBJ1-5
clone size: .
D gene: .
CDR3 DNA: TGTGCCAGCACTAAGGGAAATTGGCAGCCCCAGCATTTT
CDR3 protein: CASTKGNWQPQHF

V gene: TRBV7-9
J gene: TRBJ1-4
clone size: .
D gene: .
CDR3 DNA: TGTGCCAGCAGCTTATCTGAAGGGGAGGAAAAACTGTTTTTT
CDR3 protein: CASSLSEGEEKLFF

V gene: TRBV4-1
J gene: TRBJ2-1
clone size: .
D gene: .
CDR3 DNA: TGCGCCAGCAGCCAAGATATAGGGGGGAGCTGGGAGCAGTTCTTC
CDR3 protein: CASSQDIGGSWEQFF

V gene: TRBV6-5
J gene: TRBJ2-7
clone size: .
D gene: TRBD2
CDR3 DNA: TGTGCCAGCATCCGGATAATGGGACTATTGCACGAGCAGTACTTC
CDR3 protein: CASIRIMGLLHEQYF

V gene: TRBV6-5
J gene: TRBJ2-1
clone size: .
D gene: .
CDR3 DNA: TGTGCCAGCAGTCCTAGCAGATACAATGAGCAGTTCTTC
CDR3 protein: CASSPSRYNEQFF

V gene: TRBV7-6
J gene: TRBJ1-1
clone size: .
D gene: .
CDR3 DNA: TGTGCCAGCAGTCGTACAGGGGAAGCTTTCTTT
CDR3 protein: CASSRTGEAFF

V gene: TRBV11-2
J gene: TRBJ2-1
clone size: .
D gene: .
CDR3 DNA: TGTGCCAGCAGCCTTAGCGGCTACAATGAGCAGTTCTTC
CDR3 protein: CASSLSGYNEQFF

V gene: TRBV5-1
J gene: TRBJ2-7
clone size: .
D gene: .
CDR3 DNA: TGCGCCAGCAGCTTGGAACCCTTGACTCCAAGGGCCGGCGAGCAGTACTTC
CDR3 protein: CASSLEPLTPRAGEQYF

V gene: TRBV18
J gene: TRBJ1-1
clone size: .
D gene: .
CDR3 DNA: TGTGCCAGCTCACCACTACGACAGGTAATGAACACTGAAGCTTTCTTT
CDR3 protein: CASSPLRQVMNTEAFF

V gene: TRBV21-1
J gene: TRBJ2-6
clone size: .
D gene: .
CDR3 DNA: TGTGCCAGCAGCTCCCGGGACAGGGGAACCTCTGGGGCCAACGTCCTGACTTTC
CDR3 protein: CASSSRDRGTSGANVLTF

V gene: TRBV7-9
J gene: TRBJ1-5
clone size: .
D gene: .
CDR3 DNA: TGTGCCAGCAGCTTGCGCCGGGACAAAAATCAGCCCCAGCATTTT
CDR3 protein: CASSLRRDKNQPQHF

V gene: TRBV18
J gene: TRBJ1-1
clone size: .
D gene: .
CDR3 DNA: TGTGCCAGCTCACTAAAGGGGGGCGGGGACCCTGAAGCTTTCTTT
CDR3 protein: CASSLKGGGDPEAFF

V gene: TRBV6-1
J gene: TRBJ1-1
clone size: .
D gene: TRBD1
CDR3 DNA: TGTGCCAGCACCCGGGAGACAGGGGGCAACACTGAAGCTTTCTTT
CDR3 protein: CASTRETGGNTEAFF

V gene: TRBV18
J gene: TRBJ2-3
clone size: .
D gene: .
CDR3 DNA: TGTGCCAGCTCACCACCAGCCACAGATACGCAGTATTTT
CDR3 protein: CASSPPATDTQYF

V gene: TRBV27
J gene: TRBJ2-3
clone size: .
D gene: TRBD2
CDR3 DNA: TGTGCCAGCAATCCCGGGACTAGCGGGAGAAAACTGATCACAGATACGCAGTATTTT
CDR3 protein: CASNPGTSGRKLITDTQYF

V gene: TRBV14
J gene: TRBJ2-1
clone size: .
D gene: .
CDR3 DNA: TGTGCCAGCAGCCGATACAATGAGCAGTTCTTC
CDR3 protein: CASSRYNEQFF

V gene: TRBV24-1
J gene: TRBJ1-2
clone size: once
D gene: .
CDR3 DNA: TGTGCCACCAGTGCGGGGGGCAACTATGGCTACACCTTC
CDR3 protein: CATSAGGNYGYTF

V gene: TRBV5-1
J gene: TRBJ2-7
clone size: .
D gene: TRBD1
CDR3 DNA: TGCGCCAGCAGGGAGGGACAGGGCTACGAGCAGTACTTC
CDR3 protein: CASREGQGYEQYF

V gene: TRBV15
J gene: TRBJ2-1
clone size: .
D gene: TRBD2
CDR3 DNA: TGTGCCACCAGCCGGGGGACTAGCGGGACATACAATGAGCAGTTCTTC
CDR3 protein: CATSRGTSGTYNEQFF

V gene: TRBV7-6
J gene: TRBJ2-3
clone size: .
D gene: TRBD2
CDR3 DNA: TGTGCCAGCAGCTTAGGCGGGAGCATGGGGGCAGATACGCAGTATTTT
CDR3 protein: CASSLGGSMGADTQYF

V gene: TRBV7-2
J gene: TRBJ2-7
clone size: .
D gene: TRBD2
CDR3 DNA: TGTGCCAGCAGTTATCTAGCGGCCCGGCGACGCGAGCAGTACTTC
CDR3 protein: CASSYLAARRREQYF

V gene: TRBV19
J gene: TRBJ1-2
clone size: .
D gene: .
CDR3 DNA: TGTGCCAGTAGGGCGTCAGGGGCCTATGGCTACACCTTC
CDR3 protein: CASRASGAYGYTF

V gene: TRBV11-2
J gene: TRBJ2-5
clone size: .
D gene: TRBD1
CDR3 DNA: TGTGCCAGCAGCCTCCGGGACAGGGATTGGGAGACCCAGTACTTC
CDR3 protein: CASSLRDRDWETQYF